These 18 T cell receptor beta chains were sequenced from one sample in a study of Ad26.COV2.S vaccination and SARS-CoV-2 variants. Produced via immunoSEQ multiplex PCR; TCRdb's table is partial and in-frame only. This sample has 300,000 to 400,000 clones, with around four fifths found just once. Treatment given: over 15 received Ad26.COV2.S at low or high dose, single or two shots; about 5 received placebo; per-sample allocation not given. Vaccine and placebo recipients were sampled on day 63 after the first injection. The source material was peripheral blood, sampled in a trial of Ad26.COV2.S vaccine versus placebo. The receptors were sampled from a person between 18 and 65 years old who received the Ad26.COV2.S COVID-19 vaccine or a placebo.

This chain uses TRBV12-3 or TRBV12-4 with TRBJ2-1, with TRBD2 as a possible D gene (5 bases). V was shortened by 5 bases and J by 6 bases, with 8 bases between the two germline ends. The length of the CDR3 is 12 residues. In DNA form, the CDR3 reads TGTGCCAGCAGTAACCGGGGCAATGAGCAGTTCTTC. This translates into CASSNRGNEQFF.

The chain couples TRBV7-6 to TRBJ2-5, with 12 bases fitting TRBD1. CDR1 and CDR2 (germline): SGHVS, FNYEAQ. V was clipped by 3 bases and J by 7 bases; unmatched bases: 9. This CDR3 has 16 amino acids. DNA of the CDR3: TGTGCCAGCAGCTTGGCCGGGACAGGGGGCGGTGGGACCCAGTACTTC. It is translated as CASSLAGTGGGGTQYF. Drawing the rest from reference TRBV7-6 and TRBJ2-5, the complete variable domain is GAGVSQSPRYKVTKRGQDVALRCDPISGHVSLYWYRQALGQGPEFLTYFNYEAQQDKSGLPNDRFSAERPEGSISTLTIQRTEQRDSAMYRCASSLAGTGGGGTQYFGPGTRLLVL.

The gene calls are TRBV3-1 (or the pseudogene TRBV3-2) and TRBJ2-5; 8 bases are shared with TRBD2. This CDR3 is built from 16 residues. J was trimmed by 1 base and V by 1 base; bases with no gene match: 5. Germline CDR1 reads LGHDT; CDR2 reads YNNKEL (reference sequence). This chain's CDR3 is CASSQATSGRQETQYF. CDR3 sequence (DNA): TGTGCCAGCAGCCAAGCCACTAGCGGTCGCCAAGAGACCCAGTACTTC.

The J gene is TRBJ1-2, the V gene TRBV19; D is possibly TRBD1 (5 bases). Trimming removed 7 bases from V and 1 base from J, with 13 bases in between. There are 14 residues in the CDR3. Per the germline V gene, CDR1 is LNHDA and CDR2 is SQIVND (reference sequence). The CDR3 sequence is CASTSPDNNYGYTF. Written as DNA, the CDR3 is TGTGCCAGTACCTCGCCGGACAATAACTATGGCTACACCTTC. Complete variable domain (other parts from reference TRBV19 and TRBJ1-2): DGGITQSPKYLFRKEGQNVTLSCEQNLNHDAMYWYRQDPGQGLRLIYYSQIVNDFQKGDIAEGYSVSREKKESFPLTVTSAQKNPTAFYLCASTSPDNNYGYTFGSGTRLTVV.

This clone is a singleton in its sample. This chain connects TRBV4-1 to TRBJ1-3; no firm D call. V was cut by 0 bases and J by 0 bases, with 9 bases left in between. Germline lookup yields CDR1 MGHRA and CDR2 YSYEKL. CDR3 length equals 16 residues. The CDR3 region has the DNA TGCGCCAGCAGCCAAGAAAGGGAGATCTCTGGAAACACCATATATTTT. Encoded protein: CASSQEREISGNTIYF.

V is TRBV11-3 and J is TRBJ2-1; 9 positions match TRBD1. The CDR3 is 17 amino acids. V was pared by 1 base and J by 5 bases, with 9 bases of the junction left unmatched. Looked up from germline, CDR1 is SGHNT and CDR2 is YENEEA. The CDR3 is CASSLGPGQGIDNEQFF. CDR3 nucleotide sequence: TGTGCCAGCAGCTTAGGGCCTGGACAGGGGATTGACAATGAGCAGTTCTTC. The full variable domain, rest sourced from reference TRBV11-3 and TRBJ2-1, is EAGVVQSPRYKIIEKKQPVAFWCNPISGHNTLYWYLQNLGQGPELLIRYENEEAVDDSQLPKDRFSAERLKGVDSTLKIQPAELGDSAVYLCASSLGPGQGIDNEQFFGPGTRLTVL.

This chain uses TRBV12-3 or TRBV12-4 with TRBJ1-3; D is unclear. CDR3 size: 12 residues. Trimming left V 3 bases short and J 4 bases short, with 4 bases between. The CDR3 loop is CASSLLGNTIYF. The CDR3 DNA reads TGTGCCAGCAGTTTGTTGGGAAACACCATATATTTT.

This clone has only one observation. The chain recombines TRBV28 with TRBJ2-3, with TRBD1 matching over 8 bases. Germline-derived CDR1 and CDR2 are MDHEN and SYDVKM. Germline trimming cut 5 bases from V and 3 bases from J; bases unmatched to any gene: 4. The CDR3 length is 14 residues. CDR3: CASSQQGVTDTQYF. The CDR3 coding sequence is TGTGCCAGCAGTCAACAGGGGGTAACAGATACGCAGTATTTT. The complete variable domain, with remaining parts taken from reference TRBV28 and TRBJ2-3, reads DVKVTQSSRYLVKRTGEKVFLECVQDMDHENMFWYRQDPGLGLRLIYFSYDVKMKEKGDIPEGYSVSREKKERFSLILESASTNQTSMYLCASSQQGVTDTQYFGPGTRLTVL.

This chain connects TRBV10-1 to TRBJ1-1; 7 nucleotides line up with TRBD1. Germline V gene data show CDR1 as WNHNN and CDR2 as SYGVQD (reference sequence). The CDR3 is 14 residues long. The ends lost 2 bases at V and 4 bases at J; junction bases unmatched: 4. The CDR3 DNA is TGCGCCAGCAGTGAGGACAGGGAGGCCACTGAAGCTTTCTTT. Protein sequence: CASSEDREATEAFF.

This chain joins TRBV2 and TRBJ2-5; 7 positions match TRBD2. J lost 2 bases, V lost 6 bases, and 12 bases had no gene match. The CDR3 is 16 residues long. Germline V gene data show CDR1 as SNHLY and CDR2 as FYNNEI. In DNA form, the CDR3 reads TGTGCCAGCAGAGGATACGGGACTAATGTTCAAGAGACCCAGTACTTC. It is translated as CASRGYGTNVQETQYF.

The rearrangement joins TRBV12-5 to TRBJ1-6; D uncertain. Deletions cut 3 bases from V and 7 bases from J, with 7 bases between. Germline lookup yields CDR1 LGHNT and CDR2 FRNRAP. The CDR3 extends over 13 amino acids. The CDR3 DNA reads as TGTGCTAGTGGTTTAGAACTAAATTCACCCCTCCACTTT. Amino acid sequence: CASGLELNSPLHF.

With respect to this clone: Other DNA sequences in the same sample also yield this CDR3. This chain joins TRBV6-5 and TRBJ1-4; D is unclear. This CDR3 spans 13 amino acids. Between the trimmed V and J ends, which lost 0 bases and 5 bases, there was a span of 4 bases. CDR1 and CDR2 from the germline V gene are MNHEY and SVGAGI. DNA for the CDR3: TGTGCCAGCAGTTACTCCTCCAATGAAAAACTGTTTTTT. Amino acid sequence: CASSYSSNEKLFF.

This clone was seen only once. V usage is TRBV20-1 and J usage is TRBJ1-3; weak D call: TRBD1 (6 bases). The CDR3 loop spans 15 amino acids. Looked up from germline, CDR1 is DFQATT and CDR2 is SNEGSKA (reference sequence). The V end was cut by 6 bases, the J end by 0 bases, with 15 bases between. CDR3 protein: CSASGQLNSGNTIYF. The CDR3 nucleotides are TGCAGTGCCAGTGGACAGCTGAACTCTGGAAACACCATATATTTT.

This clone came up once. The gene calls are TRBV28 and TRBJ1-6; unclear D gene. V was shortened by 1 base and J by 5 bases, with 9 bases between the two germline ends. The CDR3 is 15 amino acids. Germline values: CDR1 MDHEN, CDR2 SYDVKM. This CDR3 is CASSLYTRDNSPLHF. CDR3 bases: TGTGCCAGCAGTTTATATACTAGGGATAATTCACCCCTCCACTTT.

The V call is TRBV4-1, the J call TRBJ2-3; tentatively, D is TRBD1 (5 bases). This CDR3 is built from 17 residues. Germline values: CDR1 MGHRA, CDR2 YSYEKL. V gave up 4 bases and J gave up 0 bases, with 17 bases separating them. CDR3 loop: CASSRSPLTASTDTQYF. The CDR3 DNA reads as TGCGCCAGCAGCCGAAGCCCCCTGACAGCTAGCACAGATACGCAGTATTTT.

CDR3 protein: CASSLTSGMNTEAFF. The DNA of the CDR3 is TGCGCCAGCAGCTTGACCAGCGGCATGAACACTGAAGCTTTCTTT. The V gene is TRBV5-1, the J gene TRBJ1-1, with no clear D. V was trimmed by 1 base and J by 0 bases, leaving 10 bases between them. The CDR3 spans 15 residues. Per germline, CDR1 SGHRS and CDR2 YFSETQ. The complete variable domain, with remaining parts taken from reference TRBV5-1 and TRBJ1-1, reads KAGVTQTPRYLIKTRGQQVTLSCSPISGHRSVSWYQQTPGQGLQFLFEYFSETQRNKGNFPGRFSGRQFSNSRSEMNVSTLELGDSALYLCASSLTSGMNTEAFFGQGTRLTVV.

The V and J genes are TRBV5-6 and TRBJ1-5; D ambiguous. The CDR3 is 17 amino acids. V was shortened by 4 bases and J by 2 bases, with 19 bases between the two germline ends. Germline V gene sequence: CDR1 SGHDT, CDR2 YYEEEE. Here the CDR3 reads CASSRSTNRGGNQPQHF. In DNA form, the CDR3 reads TGTGCCAGCAGCCGATCAACCAACCGGGGTGGCAATCAGCCCCAGCATTTT. Based on the CDR3 plus reference TRBV5-6 and TRBJ1-5, the full variable domain is DAGVTQSPTHLIKTRGQQVTLRCSPKSGHDTVSWYQQALGQGPQFIFQYYEEEERQRGNFPDRFSGHQFPNYSSELNVNALLLGDSALYLCASSRSTNRGGNQPQHFGDGTRLSIL.

The chain links TRBV2 to TRBJ2-1, with D possibly matching TRBD1 (6 bases). CDR3 length: 11 residues. Trimming removed 6 bases at V and 10 bases at J, with 10 bases between. Germline V gives CDR1 SNHLY, CDR2 FYNNEI. The CDR3 coding sequence is TGTGCCAGCAGCTACAGGGAAGAGCAGTTCTTC. Protein sequence: CASSYREEQFF.